This is a list of T cell receptor beta chains from one sample in a study of blood T cell repertoires in COVID-19. Here immunoSEQ multiplex PCR was the method, and the copy in TCRdb shows in-frame clones only, minus some. Among around 380,000 clones listed, more than 75% were seen once. The sequencing sample was made of peripheral blood. All receptors come from a human donor with acute or convalescent COVID-19. The donor label of this sample is uncertain. CDR3s include the opening cysteine and the closing phenylalanine or tryptophan. Size values are once, few and many counts, or a class for expanded clones, and some rows have none.

size	J	V	CDR3
NA	TRBJ1-2	TRBV7-9	CASSHTPEQGAGYGYTF
few	TRBJ1-5	TRBV5-6	CASSLQGWNQPQHF
few	TRBJ1-1	TRBV19	CASSIRRHAEAFF
NA	TRBJ1-2	TRBV3-1/TRBV3-2	CASSLRTNYGYTF
NA	TRBJ1-6	TRBV3-1/TRBV3-2	CASSLRTVKNSPLHF
few	TRBJ1-2	TRBV5-4	CASSEGALGYTF
NA	TRBJ1-2	TRBV7-8	CASSLWGQGAYGYTF
few	TRBJ1-2	TRBV30	CAWTRDRVSYGYTF
NA	TRBJ1-5	TRBV6-1	CASSEGTVNQPQHF
NA	TRBJ2-2	TRBV5-1	CASTTGKVTGELFF
NA	TRBJ2-3	TRBV3-1/TRBV3-2	CASSQLSGGFDAQYF
NA	TRBJ2-1	TRBV6-6	CASSRDRVPYNEQFF
NA	TRBJ1-6	TRBV7-6	CASSFQFRGLNSPLHF
NA	TRBJ1-2	TRBV12-5	CASGPDRLIYTF
NA	TRBJ1-2	TRBV11-2	CASSLVGVEGGYTF
many	TRBJ2-1	TRBV3-1/TRBV3-2	CASSQNRGGGQFF
NA	TRBJ2-7	TRBV10-3	CAISEPGQVSYEQYF
few	TRBJ1-2	TRBV28	CASSLRTGGLGYTF
NA	TRBJ1-1	TRBV28	CASATGTGNTEAFF
NA	TRBJ1-6	TRBV10-3	CAISEQGLVSPLHF
NA	TRBJ1-2	TRBV27	CATAGPLYGYTF
NA	TRBJ2-3	TRBV6-1	CASSEGDRVHSTDTQYF
NA	TRBJ2-1	TRBV10-3	CAIMGNPNEQFF
NA	TRBJ2-1	TRBV2	CASSEESSVRHNEQFF
NA	TRBJ1-6	TRBV19	CASTPYGGDNSPLHF
NA	TRBJ1-3	TRBV11-2	CASSARGQGVGNTIYF
NA	TRBJ2-5	TRBV28	CASSTLLAGGLGETQYF
NA	TRBJ1-5	TRBV5-6	CASSLRPQVQPQHF
NA	TRBJ2-1	TRBV7-6	CASSLLSGDNYNEQFF
NA	TRBJ2-7	TRBV29-1	CSVGQGTYEQYF
few	TRBJ1-4	TRBV18	CASSSTVNEKLFF
NA	TRBJ2-1	TRBV5-8	CASSLGGQGSYNEQFF
NA	TRBJ2-7	TRBV5-1	CASSPLTGSYEQYF
NA	TRBJ2-2	TRBV12-5	CASAPEAGELFF
NA	TRBJ1-2	TRBV28	CAAGAGALNYGYTF
NA	TRBJ2-5	TRBV2	CASRRDGGPAQYF
NA	TRBJ1-1	TRBV28	CASRVGGRPMVTEAFF
NA	TRBJ2-7	TRBV18	CASSLDRFSYEQYF
NA	TRBJ2-7	TRBV7-8	CASSLAQGYEQYF
NA	TRBJ1-3	TRBV7-2	CASSPQGGFSSGNTIYF
NA	TRBJ1-2	TRBV6-5	CASSRDTRRDYGYTF
NA	TRBJ1-1	TRBV5-1	CASSPTGVNTEAFF
once	TRBJ2-1	TRBV5-1	CASSPDRGLYNEQFF
once	TRBJ2-3	TRBV19	CASSIMTSGGPADTQYF
once	TRBJ2-1	TRBV3-1/TRBV3-2	CASSRTGSNYNEQFF
NA	TRBJ2-1	TRBV11-3	CASSLHRLAVEQFF
NA	TRBJ2-1	TRBV15	CATSYALAGGLNEQFF
NA	TRBJ1-4	TRBV6-1	CASSATPGTPGGKLFF
NA	TRBJ2-7	TRBV6-6	CASSFGTPEQYF
NA	TRBJ2-7	TRBV3-1/TRBV3-2	CASSQDRRREQYF
NA	TRBJ2-5	TRBV18	CASSPPSPGETQYF